The sample holds a few counts of the clone carrying this T cell receptor (beta chain). This record comes from a study of radiotherapy plus CTLA-4 blockade in lung cancer. Whole-study context: An objective response was seen in 15% to 20% of patients, and disease control in over 25%.

CDR1 and CDR2 (germline): KGHSH, LQKENI. The CDR3 covers 15 residues. The V end was cut by 2 bases, the J end by 0 bases, with 9 bases between. The repertoire was sequenced with immunoSEQ multiplex PCR; TCRdb's copy has only in-frame clones and lacks some. The sample includes roughly 77,000 clones, around 74% seen only once; the top ten take roughly a tenth. The receptor comes from a human donor with non-small cell lung cancer whose response to radiotherapy plus ipilimumab could not be evaluated. This chain connects TRBV18 to TRBJ2-3; D remains ambiguous. The specimen comprised peripheral blood, sampled from a patient treated with radiotherapy plus ipilimumab. The CDR3 DNA is TGTGCCAGCTCACCAGCGCGCTTAAGCACAGATACGCAGTATTTT. Amino acid sequence: CASSPARLSTDTQYF.